This T cell receptor beta chain was sequenced in a study of OX40 agonist ivuxolimab in advanced cancers. Looked up from germline, CDR1 is MGHDK and CDR2 is SYGVNS. Trimming took 6 bases from V and 7 from J; bases not matched to a gene: 8. The CDR3 runs 13 residues. Study observations and caveats: Expanded clones tended on average to be more numerous among CD8+ T cells than CD4+.

Turning to this clone: Its antigen remains unidentified.

Sequencing was performed with immunoSEQ multiplex PCR; in TCRdb, only in-frame clones are kept and a portion is missing. The sample shows about 47,000 clones, approximately 80% of them seen only once. The rearrangement links TRBV25-1 to TRBJ1-1, with 7 bases identical to TRBD1. The sequence came from an adult with an advanced solid tumor such as melanoma, head and neck, liver or kidney cancer. Here the sequenced sample was CD4+ or CD8+ T cells sorted from blood, taken in a trial of the OX40 agonist ivuxolimab. DNA of the CDR3: TGTGCCAGCAGGGGACAGAGAGATAATGAAGCTTTCTTT. This translates into CASRGQRDNEAFF. Combining the CDR3 with reference TRBV25-1 and TRBJ1-1 gives the whole variable domain EADIYQTPRYLVIGTGKKITLECSQTMGHDKMYWYQQDPGMELHLIHYSYGVNSTEKGDLSSESTVSRIRTEHFPLTLESARPSHTSQYLCASRGQRDNEAFFGQGTRLTVV.